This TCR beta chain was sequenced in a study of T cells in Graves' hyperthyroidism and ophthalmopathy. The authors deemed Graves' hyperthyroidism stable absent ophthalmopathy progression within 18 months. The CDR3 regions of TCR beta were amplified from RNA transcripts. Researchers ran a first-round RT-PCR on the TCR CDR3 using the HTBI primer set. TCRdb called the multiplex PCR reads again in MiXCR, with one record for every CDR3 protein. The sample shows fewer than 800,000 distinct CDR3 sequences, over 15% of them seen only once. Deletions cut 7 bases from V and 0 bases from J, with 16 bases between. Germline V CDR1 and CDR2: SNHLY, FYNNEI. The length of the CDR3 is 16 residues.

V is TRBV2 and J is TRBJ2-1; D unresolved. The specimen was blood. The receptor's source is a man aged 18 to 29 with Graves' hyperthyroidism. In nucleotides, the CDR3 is TGTGCCAGCACCCCGGATGCTTCGAGCTCCTACAATGAGCAGTTCTTC. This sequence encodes CASTPDASSSYNEQFF.